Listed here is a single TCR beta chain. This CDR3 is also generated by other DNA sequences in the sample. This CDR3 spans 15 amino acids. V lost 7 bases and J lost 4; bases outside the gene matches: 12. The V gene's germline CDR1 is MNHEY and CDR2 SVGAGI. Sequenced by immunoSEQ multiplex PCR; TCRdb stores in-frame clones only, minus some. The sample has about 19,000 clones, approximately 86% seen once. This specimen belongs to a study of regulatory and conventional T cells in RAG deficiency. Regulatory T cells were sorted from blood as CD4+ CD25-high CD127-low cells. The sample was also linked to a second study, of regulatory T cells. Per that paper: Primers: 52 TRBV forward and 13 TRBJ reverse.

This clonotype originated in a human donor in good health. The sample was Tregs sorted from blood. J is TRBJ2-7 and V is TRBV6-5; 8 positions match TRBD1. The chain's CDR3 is CASNNRGASPYEQYF. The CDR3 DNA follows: TGTGCCAGCAATAACAGGGGGGCAAGCCCTTACGAGCAGTACTTC.